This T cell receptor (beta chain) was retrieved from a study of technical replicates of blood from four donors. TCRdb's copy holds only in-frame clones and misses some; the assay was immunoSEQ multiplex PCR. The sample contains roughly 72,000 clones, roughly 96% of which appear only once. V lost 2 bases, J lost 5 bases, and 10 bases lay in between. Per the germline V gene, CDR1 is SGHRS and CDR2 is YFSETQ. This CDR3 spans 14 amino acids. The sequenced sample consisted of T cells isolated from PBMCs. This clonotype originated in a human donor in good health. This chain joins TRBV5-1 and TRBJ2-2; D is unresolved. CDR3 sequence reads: CASSLSIGTGELFF. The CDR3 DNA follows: TGCGCCAGCAGCTTAAGTATCGGGACCGGGGAGCTGTTTTTT.